The 2 T cell receptor beta chains below were found in one sample sequenced in a study of shared clonotypes between healthy human individuals (dated by TCRdb to the early 2020s). For the CD8 naive samples, CD45RO-negative cells were positively selected for CCR7, yielding a CD45RA+CCR7+ population from which TemRA cells were excluded. The method was the immunoSEQ multiplex PCR assay. TCRdb mirrors the immuneACCESS table, restricted to in-frame sequences. Some clones are absent from its copies; in checked studies, under half trace to an unresolved V gene, and the reason for the others is unknown. This sample is represented by about 1,900,000 clones; roughly 94% of them were singletons. The ten largest account for around 1% of the sample. Sequenced sample: naive CD8+ T cells sorted from blood. The cell subset or site label here, explained by the study, means: CD45RA+CCR7+. These TCRs come from a man between 18 and 35 years old in good health.

The chain carries TRBV7-9 and TRBJ2-1; 8 positions match TRBD2. Per germline, CDR1 SEHNR and CDR2 FQNEAQ (reference sequence). V gave up 1 base and J gave up 8 bases; unmatched junction bases: 16. The CDR3 covers 18 residues. The DNA for the CDR3 is TGTGCCAGCAGCTTAGGGAGTGAGTCCCGGGAGGGCCAGGATGAGCAGTTCTTC. The encoded protein is CASSLGSESREGQDEQFF.

V is TRBV7-9 and J is TRBJ2-2; 9 bases line up with TRBD1. The CDR3 extends over 16 amino acids. The J segment lost 5 bases and the V segment lost 5 bases, leaving 9 bases of the junction unmatched. Germline V gene sequence: CDR1 SEHNR, CDR2 FQNEAQ (reference sequence). The CDR3 reads CASSTDWDRATGELFF. CDR3 DNA: TGTGCCAGCAGCACCGACTGGGACAGGGCTACCGGGGAGCTGTTTTTT.